This T cell receptor (beta chain) was found in a study of T-cell memory formation after mild COVID-19. V lost 3 bases to trimming and J lost 6 bases; unmatched junction nucleotides: 5. The CDR3 consists of 14 residues. Barcoded TCR alpha and TCR beta cDNA libraries with UMIs came from 5'RACE using constant-segment primers. Via MiXCR, TCRdb re-called the 5' RACE reads, giving one row per CDR3 protein. The repertoire holds about 560,000 distinct CDR3 sequences, 15% to 20% seen once, with about 7.4% in the top ten. Details on this clonotype: Its antigen remains unknown.

Findings and limits, study-wide: There were some responding clones in pre-infection memory, which suggested that cross-reactive memory had joined. Day 15 to 85 contracting clones showed balanced CD4/CD8; later expanders leaned CD4+. Researchers report contracting CD4+ clones mostly in CM and EM, with CD8+ clones in EMRA.

The chain joins TRBV12-3 or TRBV12-4 to TRBJ2-7; 10 nucleotides align to TRBD2. The sample was PBMCs or a T cell subset sorted from them (not recorded which). This receptor was taken from an adult woman who had mild COVID-19 (a few samples of this study predate the infection). Cell type and time point are not known. The CDR3 DNA reads TGTGCCAGCAGTTTTAGCGGGGGGCGGCGCGAGCAGTACTTC. As protein: CASSFSGGRREQYF.